Detailed here is one T cell receptor (beta chain). The source of the sample is a study of control samples from healthy donors and cancer patients. Germline lookup yields CDR1 SGHTA and CDR2 FQGNSA. This CDR3 spans 14 amino acids. With 3 bases removed from V and 0 bases from J, the gap between germline ends came to 8 bases. Assay used: immunoSEQ multiplex PCR; TCRdb lists only in-frame clones, some missing. Of over 150,000 clones in the sample, approximately 92% are singletons; the top ten hold roughly 1.5%. The material sequenced was blood. This clonotype was obtained from a man aged 18-30 years in good health. The chain carries TRBV7-2 and TRBJ1-1; no firm D call. CDR3 in amino acids: CASSFRTMNTEAFF. The CDR3 nucleotides are TGTGCCAGCAGCTTTCGAACCATGAACACTGAAGCTTTCTTT.